This entry is about one TCR beta chain. These data come from a study of blood T cell repertoires in COVID-19. At the level of the study: The analysed material was cDNA or gDNA that came from T cells, B-cell-depleted T cells, or PBMCs.

The CDR3 extends over 16 amino acids. CDR1 is WNHNN, CDR2 SYGVQD, per germline (reference sequence). V lost 2 bases, J lost 3 bases, and 4 bases stayed unmatched. Per the original methods: Amplification of reference gene primers was used by the study to estimate nucleated cell counts. Data came from immunoSEQ multiplex PCR; TCRdb stores just in-frame clones and leaves some out. V and J calls and clone size are given by that table; D and trimming were obtained from the DNA. The table shows 200,000 to 300,000 clones, with around nine tenths occurring only once. The sequencing input was PBMCs or T cells enriched from blood (not recorded which). The receptor's source is a young woman who had recovered from COVID-19. The rearrangement links TRBV10-1 to TRBJ2-5, with TRBD2 identical over 12 bases. DNA of the CDR3: TGCGCCAGCAGTGAGACAAGACTAGCGGGGGAAGAGACCCAGTACTTC. It translates to CASSETRLAGEETQYF.